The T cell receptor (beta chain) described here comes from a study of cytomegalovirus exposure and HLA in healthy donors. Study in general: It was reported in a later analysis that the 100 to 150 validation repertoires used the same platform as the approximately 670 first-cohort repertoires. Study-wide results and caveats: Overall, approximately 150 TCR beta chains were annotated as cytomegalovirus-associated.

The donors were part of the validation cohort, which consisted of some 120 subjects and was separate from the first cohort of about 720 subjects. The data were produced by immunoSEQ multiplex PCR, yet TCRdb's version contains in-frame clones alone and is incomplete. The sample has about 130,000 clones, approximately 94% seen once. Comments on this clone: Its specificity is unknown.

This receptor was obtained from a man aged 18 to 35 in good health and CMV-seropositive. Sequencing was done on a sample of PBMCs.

The CDR3 region is CAWSVRGGAPDTQYF. In DNA, the CDR3 is TGTGCCTGGAGTGTACGGGGGGGTGCCCCAGATACGCAGTATTTT. The chain is built from TRBV30 and TRBJ2-3, with 8 bases matching TRBD2. The CDR3 runs to 15 residues. Germline values: CDR1 GTSNPN, CDR2 SVGIG (reference sequence). Trimming took 0 bases from V and 4 from J; bases not matched to a gene: 6.